This TCR beta chain came from a study of T cells in Graves' hyperthyroidism and ophthalmopathy. Germline values: CDR1 MDHEN, CDR2 SYDVKM. Between the trimmed V and J ends, which lost 1 base and 6 bases, there was a span of 10 bases. The CDR3 sequence is 14 residues long. This clonotype was recorded many times. Using RNA transcripts as the source, TCR beta CDR3 regions were amplified. When the TCR CDR3 underwent first-round RT-PCR, the HTBI primer set was used. TCRdb reanalysed the multiplex PCR reads using MiXCR and keeps one entry per CDR3 protein. The sample has some 560,000 distinct CDR3 sequences, more than 15% seen once.

Sequenced sample: blood. This receptor was identified in a woman aged 30 to 39 with Graves' hyperthyroidism. This rearrangement joins TRBV28 to TRBJ1-5; D perhaps matches TRBD1 (6 bases). The CDR3, as DNA: TGTGCCAGCAGTTTATACAGGGAGGGTCAGCCCCAGCATTTT. Residues: CASSLYREGQPQHF.